The clone carrying this TCR beta chain was found a few times. Its target is unknown. This specimen belongs to a study of beta chain features in type 1 diabetes. Study outcomes and limitations: The study found moderately but significantly shorter TCRB CDR3s in all four CD4+ subsets of Type 1 diabetes patients. Relative to healthy donors, patients appeared to have naive, central memory and Treg TCRB repertoires that were more similar. For TCRB rearrangement, an influence of HLA type remained unresolved here.

Trimming cost V 3 bases and J 9 bases; bases outside gene matches: 5. This CDR3 comprises 13 residues. The germline CDR1 and CDR2 sequences are LNHDA and SQIVND (reference sequence). A sort by CD45RO/CCR7/CD25/CD127/CD95/CD27 yielded CD4+ naive, central memory, regulatory and stem cell-like memory cells. Expressed TCRB transcripts were sequenced because the entire RNA isolate underwent reverse transcription. The average output of naive, central memory and regulatory T cell samples was about 3.57 million reads. The assay was immunoSEQ multiplex PCR, and TCRdb's table has in-frame clones only and misses some. The sample lists under 130,000 clones; over 25% were seen once.

The source material was central memory CD4+ T cells from blood. V usage is TRBV19 and J usage is TRBJ2-1; 7 nucleotides match TRBD1. This TCR came from a woman aged 18-29 years with type 1 diabetes. CDR3 sequence reads: CASSIQGVGEQFF. In nucleotides, the CDR3 is TGTGCCAGTAGTATCCAGGGGGTCGGTGAGCAGTTCTTC.